These T cell receptor beta chains were read from a single sample in a study of blood T cell repertoires in COVID-19. Sequenced by immunoSEQ multiplex PCR; TCRdb stores in-frame clones only, minus some. The sample lists about 48,000 clones; around 84% were seen once. The specimen was peripheral blood. All receptors come from a woman of 80 years or more with COVID-19, enrolled during active disease. Both conserved end residues are part of each CDR3. A D gene is named only where the DNA matches it firmly. A row's size may be missing; if present it is once, few, many or a size class.

CDR3nt	CDR3aa	v_gene	j_gene	abundance	d_gene
TGTGCCAGCAGTCGGAACAGGAACACTGAAGCTTTCTTT	CASSRNRNTEAFF	TRBV6-2/TRBV6-3	TRBJ1-1	-	-
TGTGCCAGCAGCCCACAGGGGTATAGGTCACCCCTCCACTTT	CASSPQGYRSPLHF	TRBV28	TRBJ1-6	-	TRBD1
TGTGCTAGTGGTTTGGCCAGGGCGGACTATGGCTACACCTTC	CASGLARADYGYTF	TRBV12-5	TRBJ1-2	-	-
TGTGCCATCAGGACAGAGACGAACACTGAAGCTTTCTTT	CAIRTETNTEAFF	TRBV10-3	TRBJ1-1	-	-
TGTGCCAGCAGCTTGGGGGCAGAAGAGACCCAGTACTTC	CASSLGAEETQYF	TRBV7-9	TRBJ2-5	-	-
TGTGCCAGCAGCTTAGGGGGGGAGGGAGGCAATGAGCAGTTCTTC	CASSLGGEGGNEQFF	TRBV11-3	TRBJ2-1	-	TRBD2
TGTGCCAGCAGCCAAGCGGGCGACAGAGCCACAGATACGCAGTATTTT	CASSQAGDRATDTQYF	TRBV3-1/TRBV3-2	TRBJ2-3	-	-
TGTGCCAGCAGTTCCAATCGGAACTATGGCTACACCTTC	CASSSNRNYGYTF	TRBV12-3/TRBV12-4	TRBJ1-2	-	-
TGTGCCAGCAGCTTATTCGGGGGTTCAATGAACACTGAAGCTTTCTTT	CASSLFGGSMNTEAFF	TRBV5-6	TRBJ1-1	-	-
TGTGCCAGCAGACGGCGGGGGAACACTGAAGCTTTCTTT	CASRRRGNTEAFF	TRBV11-3	TRBJ1-1	-	-
TGCGCCAGCAGCCCCGGACAGGGTGGGGGGTTGGATACGCAGTATTTT	CASSPGQGGGLDTQYF	TRBV5-1	TRBJ2-3	-	TRBD1
TGTGCCAGCAGTTATGACCTCCCGGCCGGGAATGAAAAACTGTTTTTT	CASSYDLPAGNEKLFF	TRBV6-6	TRBJ1-4	-	-
TGTGCCAGTAAAAAGACAGGGGAGGATTCACCCCTCCACTTT	CASKKTGEDSPLHF	TRBV19	TRBJ1-6	-	TRBD1
TGTGCCAGCAGTGAATCGTACAGGGGATTTATCTATGGCTACACCTTC	CASSESYRGFIYGYTF	TRBV6-1	TRBJ1-2	-	TRBD1
TGTGCCAGCAGCTTCGTGAGTTCTTATGGCAATCAGCCCCAGCATTTT	CASSFVSSYGNQPQHF	TRBV7-9	TRBJ1-5	-	-
TGTGCCAGCAGTAACGCGGGGGCCACAACGGGGGAGCAGTACTTC	CASSNAGATTGEQYF	TRBV2	TRBJ2-7	-	-
TGCGCCAGCAGCCAACCGACAGGGGATTTCGCTGAAGCTTTCTTT	CASSQPTGDFAEAFF	TRBV4-1	TRBJ1-1	few	TRBD1
TGTGCCAGTAGTCACCCGGGACAGGGAAAACGAAATGAGCAGTTCTTC	CASSHPGQGKRNEQFF	TRBV19	TRBJ2-1	-	TRBD1
TGTGCCAGCAGCCTCCGGACAGGGGACGTTAATGAAAAACTGTTTTTT	CASSLRTGDVNEKLFF	TRBV3-1/TRBV3-2	TRBJ1-4	-	TRBD1
TGCGCCAGCAGCTCTGGACTAGCGGGAGGGGGCATTACAGATACGCAGTATTTT	CASSSGLAGGGITDTQYF	TRBV5-1	TRBJ2-3	-	TRBD2
TGTGCCAGCAGCTTAGGACGGGACAGGAGCCTTGGGCAGTACTTC	CASSLGRDRSLGQYF	TRBV7-9	TRBJ2-7	-	TRBD1
TGCGCCAGCAGCTCGCGGGACAGGGTCTACAATGAGCAGTTCTTC	CASSSRDRVYNEQFF	TRBV5-1	TRBJ2-1	-	TRBD1
TGCGCCAGCAGCTTGGTTCCGGGGACTGAAGCTTTCTTT	CASSLVPGTEAFF	TRBV5-1	TRBJ1-1	once	-
TGCAGCGTTGTCGCCACAGACACGTACGAGCAGTACTTC	CSVVATDTYEQYF	TRBV29-1	TRBJ2-7	-	-
TGCGCCAGCAGGGAGGGACAGGGGTCGTTCTTC	CASREGQGSFF	TRBV5-1	TRBJ2-1	-	TRBD1
TGCGCCAGCAGCTTGGACCCCCAGGGCAGAGCAACTAATGAAAAACTGTTTTTT	CASSLDPQGRATNEKLFF	TRBV5-1	TRBJ1-4	-	-
TGTGCCAGCAGGGCTCCGGAGACCTATGGCTACACCTTC	CASRAPETYGYTF	TRBV6-5	TRBJ1-2	-	-
TGTGCCAGCAGCGTAACAGTGACCACAGATACGCAGTATTTT	CASSVTVTTDTQYF	TRBV9	TRBJ2-3	-	-
TGTGCCAGCAGCCCAGGGGGACATAATTCACCCCTCCACTTT	CASSPGGHNSPLHF	TRBV7-2	TRBJ1-6	-	TRBD1
TGTGCCAGCAGCCGAGGGAGGACAGGACGTGATTTAAGGATGAACACTGAAGCTTTCTTT	CASSRGRTGRDLRMNTEAFF	TRBV5-4	TRBJ1-1	-	TRBD1
TGTGCCAGTAGTCCCCTAGGTGGCTCCTACAATGAGCAGTTCTTC	CASSPLGGSYNEQFF	TRBV19	TRBJ2-1	-	-
TGTGCCACCAGCAGCAGGCCGGGACTAGCGACAAACACCGGGGAGCTGTTTTTT	CATSSRPGLATNTGELFF	TRBV15	TRBJ2-2	-	TRBD2
TGCGCCAGCAGTGAAGAGGCAGGGTCCTCTAATTCACCCCTCCACTTT	CASSEEAGSSNSPLHF	TRBV5-1	TRBJ1-6	-	-
TGTGCCAGTAGTATAGGTGGCAGGGCGTATGGCTACACCTTC	CASSIGGRAYGYTF	TRBV19	TRBJ1-2	-	-
TGTGCCAGCAGGGGGACAGGAAACACCATATATTTT	CASRGTGNTIYF	TRBV11-3	TRBJ1-3	once	-
TGTGCCAGCTCAAACCAGGCAGGGGCTCGGGATGAGCAGTTCTTC	CASSNQAGARDEQFF	TRBV18	TRBJ2-1	few	-
TGTGCCAGCAGCCTCCTCGACAACGCCCCTGGCTACACCTTC	CASSLLDNAPGYTF	TRBV4-2	TRBJ1-2	-	-
TGTGCCAGCAGCTTAATCAGGGAGAACACTGAAGCTTTCTTT	CASSLIRENTEAFF	TRBV11-1	TRBJ1-1	-	-
TGTGCCAGCAGCTCGCAAAGGGGGAGCTCTGGAAACACCATATATTTT	CASSSQRGSSGNTIYF	TRBV5-5	TRBJ1-3	-	-
TGTGCCAGCAGCTCCCAACAGGGGCGCTCTGGAAACACCATATATTTT	CASSSQQGRSGNTIYF	TRBV5-5	TRBJ1-3	-	TRBD1
TGTGCCAGCAGTTCCGCAGGGGGCTACGAGCAGTACTTC	CASSSAGGYEQYF	TRBV28	TRBJ2-7	-	TRBD1
TGTGCCACCAGCAGGGGGGACACGGCGGTGTCCGATACGCAGTATTTT	CATSRGDTAVSDTQYF	TRBV15	TRBJ2-3	-	-
TGTGCCAGCAGTTTCCCGGGGACAGGGGGCGCAAGGGTCTTC	CASSFPGTGGARVF	TRBV28	TRBJ2-1	-	TRBD1
TGTGCCTGGAGTAGCGGGACAAATCAGCCCCAGCATTTT	CAWSSGTNQPQHF	TRBV30	TRBJ1-5	-	-
TGTGCCAGCAGCTTACAGGCTGCACCTAATGAAAAACTGTTTTTT	CASSLQAAPNEKLFF	TRBV5-5	TRBJ1-4	-	-